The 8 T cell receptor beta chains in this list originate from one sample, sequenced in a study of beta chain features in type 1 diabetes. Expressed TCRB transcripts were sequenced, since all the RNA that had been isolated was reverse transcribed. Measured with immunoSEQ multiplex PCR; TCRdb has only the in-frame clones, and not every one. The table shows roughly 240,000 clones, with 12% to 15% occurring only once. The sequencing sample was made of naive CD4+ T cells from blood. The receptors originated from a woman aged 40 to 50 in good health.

The chain's CDR3 is CASRRQGWTEAFF. The CDR3, as DNA: TGTGCCAGCAGACGACAGGGATGGACTGAAGCTTTCTTT. This chain links TRBV5-4 with TRBJ1-1; 7 bases match TRBD1. The germline gives CDR1 SGHNT, CDR2 YYREEE (reference sequence). The ends lost 5 bases at V and 5 bases at J; junction bases unmatched: 6. This CDR3 contains 13 residues.

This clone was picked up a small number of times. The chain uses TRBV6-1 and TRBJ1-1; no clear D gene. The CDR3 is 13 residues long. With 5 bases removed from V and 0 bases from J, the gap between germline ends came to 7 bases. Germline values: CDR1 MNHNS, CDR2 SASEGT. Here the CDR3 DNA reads TGTGCCAGCAGTCCGACACTGAACACTGAAGCTTTCTTT. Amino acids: CASSPTLNTEAFF.

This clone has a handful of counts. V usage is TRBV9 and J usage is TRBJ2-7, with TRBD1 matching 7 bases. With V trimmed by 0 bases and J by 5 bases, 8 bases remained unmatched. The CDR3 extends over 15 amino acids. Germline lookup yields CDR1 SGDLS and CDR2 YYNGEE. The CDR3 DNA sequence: TGTGCCAGCAGCGTAGCTAGCCAGGGGGTCCACGAGCAGTACTTC. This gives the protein CASSVASQGVHEQYF. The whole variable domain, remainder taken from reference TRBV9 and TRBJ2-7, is DSGVTQTPKHLITATGQRVTLRCSPRSGDLSVYWYQQSLDQGLQFLIQYYNGEERAKGNILERFSAQQFPDLHSELNLSSLELGDSALYFCASSVASQGVHEQYFGPGTRLTVT.

This CDR3 reads CASSLTGSPLSSYNEQFF. CDR3 nucleotide sequence: TGTGCCAGCAGCTTGACAGGTTCCCCCTTGAGCTCCTACAATGAGCAGTTCTTC. The V gene is TRBV7-9, the J gene TRBJ2-1; D is possibly TRBD1 (6 bases). The CDR3 totals 18 residues. The V end lost 3 bases, the J end lost 0 bases, and 18 bases lay between the germline ends. Per germline, CDR1 SEHNR and CDR2 FQNEAQ (reference sequence).

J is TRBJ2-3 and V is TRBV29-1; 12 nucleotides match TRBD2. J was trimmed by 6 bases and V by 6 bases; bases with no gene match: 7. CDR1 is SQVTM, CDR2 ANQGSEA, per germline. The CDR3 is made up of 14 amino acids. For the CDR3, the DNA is TGCAGCGTGGGGATGACTAGCGGGGGCGATACGCAGTATTTT. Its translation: CSVGMTSGGDTQYF.

The CDR3 sequence: CASSSRTSGGVLEETQYF. DNA of the CDR3: TGCGCCAGCAGCTCTCGGACTAGCGGGGGGGTCCTTGAGGAGACCCAGTACTTC. The V call is TRBV5-1, the J call TRBJ2-5, with 15 nucleotides matching TRBD2. The CDR3 loop spans 18 amino acids. Trimming removed 3 bases from V and 5 bases from J; junction bases left unmatched: 11. The germline V gene has CDR1 SGHRS and CDR2 YFSETQ.

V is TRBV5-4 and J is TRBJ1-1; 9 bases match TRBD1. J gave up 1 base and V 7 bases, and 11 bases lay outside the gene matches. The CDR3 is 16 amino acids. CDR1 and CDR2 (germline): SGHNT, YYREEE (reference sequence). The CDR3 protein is CASHPAQGATNTEAFF. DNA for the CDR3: TGTGCCAGCCACCCGGCACAGGGGGCAACGAACACTGAAGCTTTCTTT. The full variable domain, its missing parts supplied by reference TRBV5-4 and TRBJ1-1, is ETGVTQSPTHLIKTRGQQVTLRCSSQSGHNTVSWYQQALGQGPQFIFQYYREEENGRGNFPPRFSGLQFPNYSSELNVNALELDDSALYLCASHPAQGATNTEAFFGQGTRLTVV.

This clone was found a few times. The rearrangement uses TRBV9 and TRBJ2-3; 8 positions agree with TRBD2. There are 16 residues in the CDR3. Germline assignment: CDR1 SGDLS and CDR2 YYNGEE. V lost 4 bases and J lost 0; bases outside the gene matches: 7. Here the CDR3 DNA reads TGTGCCAGCAGCACACGGGGGGGGACTAGCACAGATACGCAGTATTTT. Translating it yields CASSTRGGTSTDTQYF.